The 29 T cell receptor beta chains reported below all come from one sample, sequenced in a study of identical twins. TCRdb fed the 5' RACE reads into MiXCR, producing one record per CDR3 protein. The profile shows 450,000 to 650,000 distinct CDR3 sequences, nearly 10% of them singletons. The same data also contributed to another study, on yellow fever vaccine responses in identical twins.

The sequenced sample consisted of PBMCs. Receptors originate from a woman between 18 and 29 years old in good health.

In its sample, this clonotype was seen many times. The rearrangement joins TRBV20-1 to TRBJ2-2; 8 bases fit TRBD1. Unmatched junction bases numbered 11, after V lost 6 bases and J lost 2 bases. CDR3 length equals 16 residues. Germline V gene lookup returns CDR1 DFQATT and CDR2 SNEGSKA (reference sequence). CDR3 DNA sequence: TGCAGTGCCCAGAGGCCAGGGGGCCTTAACACCGGGGAGCTGTTTTTT. Its translation is CSAQRPGGLNTGELFF.

This sequence joins TRBV27 and TRBJ2-3, with TRBD1 matching over 7 bases. J lost 4 bases, V lost 6 bases, and 7 bases had no gene match. The CDR3 totals 14 residues. Germline CDR1 is MNHEY and CDR2 is SMNVEV (reference sequence). The CDR3 DNA follows: TGTGCCAGCAGGACAGGGCTCCTAGCAGATACGCAGTATTTT. Translation gives CASRTGLLADTQYF.

The V and J genes are TRBV27 and TRBJ2-7, with D maybe TRBD1 (6 bases). Germline values: CDR1 MNHEY, CDR2 SMNVEV (reference sequence). V was trimmed by 5 bases and J by 3 bases, leaving 20 bases between them. The CDR3 is 16 residues long. For the CDR3, the DNA is TGTGCCAGCAGTGCCGGCCCGACAGGTGTCTACTACGAGCAGTACTTC. Translation: CASSAGPTGVYYEQYF.

This clonotype was found a few times. The J gene is TRBJ2-7, the V gene TRBV20-1; 13 bases are a match to TRBD2. Germline loops: CDR1 DFQATT, CDR2 SNEGSKA (reference sequence). The CDR3 is made up of 17 amino acids. Trimming removed 6 bases from V and 1 base from J; junction bases left unmatched: 12. The CDR3 DNA follows: TGCAGTGCGAACGTCCCGGGACTAGCGGGGAGGTCCTACGAGCAGTACTTC. It encodes CSANVPGLAGRSYEQYF.

This rearrangement joins TRBV27 to TRBJ2-1; D gene ambiguous. Germline V lookup: CDR1 MNHEY, CDR2 SMNVEV (reference sequence). The length of the CDR3 is 12 residues. The V gene lost 0 bases and the J gene lost 9 bases, with 6 bases spanning the gap. CDR3 nucleotide sequence: TGTGCCAGCAGTTTATCGGCTAGTGAGCAGTTCTTC. Protein: CASSLSASEQFF.

This clonotype was found a few times. The V and J genes are TRBV12-3 or TRBV12-4 and TRBJ1-4, with 10 bases matching TRBD1. V lost 6 bases, J lost 8 bases, and 9 bases stayed unmatched. CDR3 length: 15 amino acids. The CDR3 reads CASSQLRDRGEKLFF. The CDR3, as DNA: TGTGCCAGCAGCCAGCTCCGGGACAGGGGCGAAAAACTGTTTTTT.

The DNA of the CDR3 is TGCGCCAGCAGCTTGGACGGGGGGGGGGACGAGCAGTACTTC. It translates to CASSLDGGGDEQYF. This sequence joins TRBV5-1 and TRBJ2-7; TRBD2 matches 8 bases. This CDR3 spans 14 amino acids. V gave up 0 bases and J gave up 5 bases; unmatched junction bases: 4. The V gene's germline CDR1 is SGHRS and CDR2 YFSETQ. Together with reference TRBV5-1 and TRBJ2-7, the CDR3 gives the full variable domain: KAGVTQTPRYLIKTRGQQVTLSCSPISGHRSVSWYQQTPGQGLQFLFEYFSETQRNKGNFPGRFSGRQFSNSRSEMNVSTLELGDSALYLCASSLDGGGDEQYFGPGTRLTVT.

This clonotype was picked up many times. V is TRBV5-1 and J is TRBJ2-5, with 7 bases fitting TRBD2. The CDR3 sequence is 14 residues long. CDR1 SGHRS and CDR2 YFSETQ come from the germline V gene. J lost 3 bases, V lost 4 bases, and 6 bases had no gene match. As DNA, the CDR3 is TGCGCCAGCAGCCGGGACTATGGTAAAGAGACCCAGTACTTC. Amino acids: CASSRDYGKETQYF.

This clonotype was recorded many times. V usage is TRBV5-1 and J usage is TRBJ2-1, with D perhaps being TRBD1 or TRBD2 (5 bases each). This CDR3 is built from 14 residues. V shed 2 bases and J shed 4 bases, with 10 bases lying between them. In germline, CDR1 is SGHRS, CDR2 YFSETQ. The CDR3 bases are TGCGCCAGCAGCTTCGGGGCCGATTACAATGAGCAGTTCTTC. It encodes CASSFGADYNEQFF.

This clonotype was observed at least ten times. V usage is TRBV14 and J usage is TRBJ2-1, with TRBD2 matching 11 bases. The CDR3 consists of 15 residues. Germline trimming cut 3 bases from V and 5 bases from J; bases unmatched to any gene: 3. The V gene's germline CDR1 is SGHDN and CDR2 FVKESK. CDR3 in amino acids: CASSQLLAGDNEQFF. CDR3 in DNA: TGTGCCAGCAGCCAGTTACTAGCGGGGGACAATGAGCAGTTCTTC.

This chain joins TRBV7-2 and TRBJ2-7; 8 bases are a match to TRBD2. This CDR3 has 16 residues. The trim removed 4 bases at V and 6 bases at J, leaving 14 bases unmatched. The V gene's germline CDR1 is SGHTA and CDR2 FQGNSA. CDR3 residues: CASSSRPAGVSGEQYF. Written as DNA, the CDR3 is TGTGCCAGCAGCTCTAGGCCAGCGGGGGTTTCGGGCGAGCAGTACTTC.

This clonotype was seen a few times. One end of the junction does not line up with germline, which may come from a read error. The chain couples TRBV10-3 to TRBJ2-7, with 7 nucleotides matching TRBD2. From germline, CDR1 is ENHRY and CDR2 SYGVKD. The CDR3 loop spans 12 amino acids. The CDR3 sequence: CAVSGEAYEQYF. The CDR3 region has the DNA TGTGCCGTCAGCGGGGAAGCCTACGAGCAGTACTTC.

Notes on this clonotype: One end of the junction is discordant with germline, which a read error may explain. The J gene is TRBJ2-1, the V gene TRBV6-2 or TRBV6-3; D assignment may be TRBD1 or TRBD2 (5 bases each). Germline V gene sequence: CDR1 MNHEY, CDR2 SVGEGT. The CDR3 has 15 residues. Here the CDR3 reads CASSSPGRLNKEQFF. In DNA, the CDR3 is TGTGCCAGCAGTTCGCCGGGACGGTTAAACAAAGAGCAGTTCTTC.

This clonotype showed up many times. The CDR3 nucleotides are TGTGCCAGCAGCTCCATTCAGGGAGGGCGCATCTACGAGCAGTACTTC. Amino acid sequence: CASSSIQGGRIYEQYF. This chain joins TRBV7-9 and TRBJ2-7; 7 bases line up with TRBD2. Looked up from germline, CDR1 is SEHNR and CDR2 is FQNEAQ (reference sequence). The CDR3 sequence is 16 residues long. J lost 3 bases, V lost 4 bases, and 12 bases had no gene match.

This clonotype has ten or more counts. The chain is built from TRBV10-3 and TRBJ1-1, with D unclear. Trimming cost V 2 bases and J 3 bases, with 7 bases left between them. There are 13 residues in the CDR3. Germline V gene lookup returns CDR1 ENHRY and CDR2 SYGVKD. CDR3 DNA: TGTGCCATCAGTGAGATAGTTGACACTGAAGCTTTCTTT. Residues: CAISEIVDTEAFF.

This clonotype was found a few times. The J gene is TRBJ2-1, the V gene TRBV29-1; 12 bases map to TRBD2. The CDR3 runs to 14 residues. Germline V gives CDR1 SQVTM, CDR2 ANQGSEA. Unmatched junction bases numbered 6, after V lost 5 bases and J lost 7 bases. The chain's CDR3 is CSVTGLAGPNEQFF. The CDR3, as DNA: TGCAGCGTTACTGGACTAGCGGGACCGAATGAGCAGTTCTTC.

The chain couples TRBV19 to TRBJ2-7; 12 bases fit TRBD2. With V trimmed by 3 bases and J by 1 base, 7 bases remained unmatched. This CDR3 is 17 amino acids long. The germline CDR1 and CDR2 sequences are LNHDA and SQIVND (reference sequence). CDR3 DNA sequence: TGTGCCAGTAGTATTTTACATGGACTAGCGGGATCCTACGAGCAGTACTTC. This encodes CASSILHGLAGSYEQYF.

This clonotype turned up a few times. The rearrangement joins TRBV29-1 to TRBJ2-5, with 7 bases aligning to TRBD1. Germline V gives CDR1 SQVTM, CDR2 ANQGSEA. CDR3 length: 13 amino acids. The J segment lost 0 bases and the V segment lost 6 bases, leaving 4 bases of the junction unmatched. The CDR3 DNA reads as TGCAGCGTAGAGACAGGGAACCAAGAGACCCAGTACTTC. It codes for CSVETGNQETQYF.

This chain uses TRBV4-2 with TRBJ2-5; possibly TRBD1 for D (5 bases). The CDR3 runs to 15 residues. The germline gives CDR1 LGHNA, CDR2 YNFKEQ. The CDR3 loop reads CVSGSKLIRVKTQYF. CDR3 in DNA: TGTGTCAGTGGCTCGAAGCTAATCAGGGTTAAGACCCAGTACTTC.

The sample holds many counts of this clonotype. The rearrangement uses TRBV18 and TRBJ1-2; D not resolved. V lost 2 bases and J 8 bases, leaving 9 bases between the germline ends. Looked up from germline, CDR1 is KGHSH and CDR2 is LQKENI. The CDR3 sequence is 12 residues long. The CDR3 DNA reads as TGTGCCAGCTCACCAGGAAGGGAAGGCTACACCTTC. It specifies CASSPGREGYTF. The complete variable domain, with remaining parts taken from reference TRBV18 and TRBJ1-2, reads NAGVMQNPRHLVRRRGQEARLRCSPMKGHSHVYWYRQLPEEGLKFMVYLQKENIIDESGMPKERFSAEFPKEGPSILRIQQVVRGDSAAYFCASSPGREGYTFGSGTRLTVV.

The chain couples TRBV19 to TRBJ1-2, with 7 bases lining up with TRBD1. J was trimmed by 3 bases and V by 4 bases; bases with no gene match: 5. The CDR3 runs 14 residues. Germline CDR1 LNHDA, CDR2 SQIVND (reference sequence). CDR3 DNA sequence: TGTGCCAGTAGTAAGAGGGGACAGTACTATGGCTACACCTTC. It specifies CASSKRGQYYGYTF. Combining the CDR3 with reference TRBV19 and TRBJ1-2 gives the whole variable domain DGGITQSPKYLFRKEGQNVTLSCEQNLNHDAMYWYRQDPGQGLRLIYYSQIVNDFQKGDIAEGYSVSREKKESFPLTVTSAQKNPTAFYLCASSKRGQYYGYTFGSGTRLTVV.

Many counts were recorded for this clonotype. The chain uses TRBV10-3 and TRBJ2-3; tentatively, D is TRBD1 (7 bases). The CDR3 consists of 14 residues. The V end was cut by 7 bases, the J end by 7 bases, with 18 bases between. Germline lookup yields CDR1 ENHRY and CDR2 SYGVKD. Here the CDR3 DNA reads TGTGCCATCACCCCAGGGGGGCCGGTAAATACGCAGTATTTT. It codes for CAITPGGPVNTQYF.

This clonotype has just a few counts. This chain joins TRBV4-3 and TRBJ2-2, with 9 bases aligning to TRBD2. The CDR3 runs 16 residues. Germline CDR1 and CDR2: LGHNA and YSLEER. V was clipped by 0 bases and J by 8 bases; unmatched bases: 7. CDR3 DNA sequence: TGCGCCAGCAGCCAAGATCGGGGGACTAGCATAGGGGAGCTGTTTTTT. As protein: CASSQDRGTSIGELFF.

This clonotype was seen many times. The chain recombines TRBV20-1 with TRBJ1-4, with D tentatively TRBD1 (5 bases). This CDR3 has 13 amino acids. CDR1 is DFQATT and CDR2 is SNEGSKA in the germline V gene (reference sequence). V was cut by 3 bases and J by 7 bases, with 12 bases left in between. In nucleotides, the CDR3 is TGCAGTGCTAGTGGGGGAGAGAGTGAAAAACTGTTTTTT. It encodes CSASGGESEKLFF.

This clonotype has a count of ten or more. The rearrangement links TRBV7-2 to TRBJ2-3; D not resolved. Between the trimmed V and J ends, which lost 3 bases and 4 bases, there was a span of 2 bases. CDR3 size: 11 residues. Germline CDR1 SGHTA, CDR2 FQGNSA. In DNA, the CDR3 is TGTGCCAGCAGCTTGGCAGATACGCAGTATTTT. This sequence encodes CASSLADTQYF.

Comments on this clonotype: The junction and the germline gene differ at one end; a read error may be behind it. The chain combines TRBV20-1 with TRBJ2-5; tentative D call: TRBD1 (5 bases). CDR1 and CDR2 (germline): DFQATT, SNEGSKA (reference sequence). The CDR3 extends over 16 amino acids. The CDR3 DNA reads TGCAATGCTAGAGACCCATGGGGCCCAGCCGGGCAGACCCAGTACTTC. It specifies CNARDPWGPAGQTQYF.

The chain is built from TRBV2 and TRBJ2-5; TRBD2 aligns across 9 bases. The CDR3 covers 15 residues. The germline CDR1 and CDR2 sequences are SNHLY and FYNNEI. V lost 1 base to trimming and J lost 4 bases; unmatched junction nucleotides: 4. CDR3: CASSEGSGGRETQYF. For the CDR3, the DNA is TGTGCCAGCAGTGAAGGGAGCGGGGGGAGAGAGACCCAGTACTTC.

This clonotype was counted between two and nine times. The V gene is TRBV11-2, the J gene TRBJ2-7; TRBD1 might be the D (6 bases). CDR1 is SGHAT and CDR2 is FQNNGV in the germline V gene. Trimming took off 5 bases at V and 2 bases at J, with 16 bases between the two ends. The CDR3 extends over 15 amino acids. CDR3: CASSPTRGFAYEQYF. CDR3 DNA sequence: TGTGCCAGCAGCCCAACCAGGGGATTCGCCTACGAGCAGTACTTC.

The chain has TRBV5-6 and TRBJ2-7; TRBD1 matches at 7 bases. V lost 2 bases, J lost 3 bases, and 5 bases stayed unmatched. The CDR3 has 14 amino acids. CDR1 and CDR2 (germline): SGHDT, YYEEEE. The CDR3 spells CASSFDRANYEQYF. In DNA, the CDR3 is TGTGCCAGCAGCTTCGACAGGGCGAACTACGAGCAGTACTTC. Complete variable domain (other parts from reference TRBV5-6 and TRBJ2-7): DAGVTQSPTHLIKTRGQQVTLRCSPKSGHDTVSWYQQALGQGPQFIFQYYEEEERQRGNFPDRFSGHQFPNYSSELNVNALLLGDSALYLCASSFDRANYEQYFGPGTRLTVT.